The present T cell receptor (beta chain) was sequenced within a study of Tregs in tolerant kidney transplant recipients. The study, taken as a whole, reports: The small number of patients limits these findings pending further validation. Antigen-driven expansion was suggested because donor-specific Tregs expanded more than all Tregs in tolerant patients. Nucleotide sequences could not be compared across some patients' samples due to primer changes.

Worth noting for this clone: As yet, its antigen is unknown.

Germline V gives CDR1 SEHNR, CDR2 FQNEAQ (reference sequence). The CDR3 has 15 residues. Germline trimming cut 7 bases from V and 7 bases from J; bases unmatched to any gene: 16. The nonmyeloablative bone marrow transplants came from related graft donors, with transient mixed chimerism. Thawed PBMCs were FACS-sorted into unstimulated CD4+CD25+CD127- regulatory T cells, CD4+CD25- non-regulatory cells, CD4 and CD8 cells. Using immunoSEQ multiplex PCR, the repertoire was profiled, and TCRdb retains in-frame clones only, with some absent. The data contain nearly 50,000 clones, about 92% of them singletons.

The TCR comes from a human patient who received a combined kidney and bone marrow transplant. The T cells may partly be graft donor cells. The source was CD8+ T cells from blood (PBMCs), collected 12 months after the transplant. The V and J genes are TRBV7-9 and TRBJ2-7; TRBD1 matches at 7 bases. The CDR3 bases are TGTGCCAGCACGTCCCCAGGGCAGGGGGTGCGGGAGCAGTACTTC. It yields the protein CASTSPGQGVREQYF. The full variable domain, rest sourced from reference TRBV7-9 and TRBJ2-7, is DTGVSQNPRHKITKRGQNVTFRCDPISEHNRLYWYRQTLGQGPEFLTYFQNEAQLEKSRLLSDRFSAERPKGSFSTLEIQRTEQGDSAMYLCASTSPGQGVREQYFGPGTRLTVT.